The T cell receptor (beta chain) under discussion was sequenced for a study of tumor-infiltrating lymphocytes in oesophageal squamous cell carcinoma (dated by TCRdb to the mid-2010s). Measured from the cysteine to the phenylalanine, the CDR3 is 15 residues long. The retained sequence is limited to the CDR3, 45 bases, with the frame set at the first base. The V and J ends are trimmed by 6 bases and 4 bases, leaving 13 bases between them. Taken from the germline V gene (reference sequence), the CDR1 and CDR2 loops are SGHAT and FQDESV. The library was obtained by PCR. Sequenced using an Illumina HiSeq 2000. Using fastp trimming at Q25 and MiXCR clonotype assembly, TCRdb reanalyzed the public sequencing data and kept in-frame beta chains. Every CDR3 protein is listed once, alongside the most common genes and DNA of its rows. The sample yields some 10,000 distinct CDR3 sequences; approximately 57% were counted once. Clones ranked in the top ten supply 26% of the sample.

On this clonotype: Its specific antigen is unknown. There are no base qualities to consult, and no much larger clone falls within one base.

This TCR came from a female donor with esophageal squamous cell carcinoma. This chain is built from TRBV11-1 and TRBJ2-6; the D segment could be TRBD1, given 6 matching bases. Source material: esophageal tumor tissue. The DNA sequence reads TGTGCCAGCAGGCCAATGGGGGCGGGGGCCAACGTCCTGACTTTC. Protein translation: CASRPMGAGANVLTF.